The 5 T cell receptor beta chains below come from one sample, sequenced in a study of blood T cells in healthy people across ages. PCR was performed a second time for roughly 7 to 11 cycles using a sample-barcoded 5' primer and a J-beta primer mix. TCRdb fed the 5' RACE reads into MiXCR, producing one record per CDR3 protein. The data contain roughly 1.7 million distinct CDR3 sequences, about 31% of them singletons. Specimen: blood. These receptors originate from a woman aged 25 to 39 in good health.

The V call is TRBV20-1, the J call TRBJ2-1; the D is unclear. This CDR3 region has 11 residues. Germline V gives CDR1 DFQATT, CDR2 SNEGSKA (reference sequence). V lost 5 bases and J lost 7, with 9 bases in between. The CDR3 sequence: CSAPDRNEQFF. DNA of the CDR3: TGCAGTGCTCCTGACCGGAATGAGCAGTTCTTC.

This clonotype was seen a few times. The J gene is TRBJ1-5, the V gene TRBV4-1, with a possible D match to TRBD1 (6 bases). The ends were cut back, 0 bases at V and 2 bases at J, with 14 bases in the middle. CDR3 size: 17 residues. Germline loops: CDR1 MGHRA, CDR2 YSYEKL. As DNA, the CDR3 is TGCGCCAGCAGCCAAGATCCCACAGGGCATGGCAATCAGCCCCAGCATTTT. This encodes CASSQDPTGHGNQPQHF.

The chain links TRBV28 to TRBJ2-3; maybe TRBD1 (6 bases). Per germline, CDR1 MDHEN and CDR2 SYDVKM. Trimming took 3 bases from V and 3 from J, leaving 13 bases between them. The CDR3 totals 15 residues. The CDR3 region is CASSFPTRGTDTQYF. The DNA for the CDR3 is TGTGCCAGCAGTTTCCCCACAAGGGGGACAGATACGCAGTATTTT.

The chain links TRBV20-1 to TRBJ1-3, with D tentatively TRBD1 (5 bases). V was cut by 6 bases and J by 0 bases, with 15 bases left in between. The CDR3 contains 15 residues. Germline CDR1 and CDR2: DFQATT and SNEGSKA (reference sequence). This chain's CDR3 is CSAGRRLSSGNTIYF. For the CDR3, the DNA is TGCAGTGCGGGGCGCCGGTTGAGCTCTGGAAACACCATATATTTT.

CDR3 nucleotides: TGCGCCAGCAGCTTCGGGGACAGGGTCCGCGAGCAGTACTTC. It encodes CASSFGDRVREQYF. The gene calls are TRBV5-1 and TRBJ2-5; 9 nucleotides match TRBD1. The end of the DNA aligns better with TRBJ2-7, so the J call may be wrong. CDR1 is SGHRS, CDR2 YFSETQ, per germline. The CDR3 runs 14 residues.